Sequencing of this TCR beta chain was carried out in a study of blood T cells in healthy people across ages. Study-level results: Naive CD4+ cell counts and diversity both ran higher in long-lived than in aged donors. Estimates based on one million T cells were treated as lower bounds. Age showed a roughly linear inverse relationship with TCR beta diversity per million T cells.

On this clonotype: Its specificity is not known.

Germline CDR1 is SEHNR and CDR2 is FQNEAQ (reference sequence). There are 16 residues in the CDR3. Through a sample-barcoded 5' primer and a J-beta primer mix, a second PCR was run for 7 to 11 cycles. TCRdb ran MiXCR on the 5' RACE reads and lists one entry per CDR3 protein. The repertoire holds approximately 940,000 distinct CDR3 sequences, with approximately 49% as singletons. The clonotype originates from a man aged 25-40 years in good health. The source material was blood. This chain connects TRBV7-9 to TRBJ2-5; 14 positions agree with TRBD2. Near its end, the DNA agrees better with TRBJ2-7, so the J call may be wrong. CDR3 in amino acids: CASSLDPGLAGVEQYF. For the CDR3, the DNA is TGTGCCAGCAGCTTAGACCCGGGACTAGCGGGAGTCGAGCAGTACTTC.